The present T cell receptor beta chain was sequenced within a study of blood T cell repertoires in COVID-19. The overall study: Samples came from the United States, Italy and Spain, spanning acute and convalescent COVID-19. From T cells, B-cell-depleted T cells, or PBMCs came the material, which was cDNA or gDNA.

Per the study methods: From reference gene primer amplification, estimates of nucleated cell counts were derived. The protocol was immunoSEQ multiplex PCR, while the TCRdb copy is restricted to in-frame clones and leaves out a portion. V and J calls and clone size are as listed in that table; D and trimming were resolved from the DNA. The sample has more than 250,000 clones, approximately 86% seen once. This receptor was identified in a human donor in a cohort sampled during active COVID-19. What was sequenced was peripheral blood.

DNA of the CDR3: TGCGCCAGCAGCCAAACGACAGCCCCTCCCTACGAGCAGTACTTC. Amino acids: CASSQTTAPPYEQYF. This rearrangement joins TRBV4-1 to TRBJ2-7, with a possible D match to TRBD1 (5 bases). V was shortened by 2 bases and J by 2 bases, with 13 bases between the two germline ends. CDR1 MGHRA and CDR2 YSYEKL come from the germline V gene. This CDR3 region has 15 residues.